These 21 T cell receptor beta chains share one sample of origin, sequenced in a study of T cell responses to AZD1222 COVID-19 vaccine (dated by TCRdb to 2020 to 2022). Library creation used the immunoSEQ multiplex PCR assay. As stored in TCRdb, this immuneACCESS dataset retains in-frame rearrangements with V and J assigned. A fraction of the clones does not appear; measured against another copy, unresolved V genes explain less than half of the discrepancy, and the remainder lacks a known reason. The sample records around 140,000 clones, around 85% of which are singletons. The leading ten clones occupy under 9.5% of the sample. What the time point label conveys for this sample: baseline before first vaccination. The source material was peripheral blood, sampled on day 0 of AZD1222 vaccination. These receptors all come from an adult in good health.

The chain employs TRBV7-9 and TRBJ1-1, with unresolved D. V lost 5 bases, J lost 0 bases, and 13 bases lay in between. The CDR3 is 15 amino acids. Germline CDR1 reads SEHNR; CDR2 reads FQNEAQ (reference sequence). The CDR3 DNA reads TGTGCCAGCAGCCACCCCTCATACATGAACACTGAAGCTTTCTTT. Its protein product is CASSHPSYMNTEAFF. Variable domain in full (rest from reference TRBV7-9 and TRBJ1-1): DTGVSQNPRHKITKRGQNVTFRCDPISEHNRLYWYRQTLGQGPEFLTYFQNEAQLEKSRLLSDRFSAERPKGSFSTLEIQRTEQGDSAMYLCASSHPSYMNTEAFFGQGTRLTVV.

This clone was recorded once. The chain carries TRBV5-1 and TRBJ1-6, with D unresolved. The CDR3 totals 14 residues. Trimming stripped 5 bases from V and 5 bases from J, with 11 bases between. The V gene's germline CDR1 is SGHRS and CDR2 YFSETQ. CDR3 DNA sequence: TGCGCCAGCAGAGTTGACGACCATAATTCACCCCTCCACTTT. It translates to CASRVDDHNSPLHF.

The rearrangement joins TRBV6-5 to TRBJ1-2; TRBD1 is a possible D gene (5 bases). Germline V gene lookup returns CDR1 MNHEY and CDR2 SVGAGI. The CDR3 is 13 amino acids. Trimming shortened V by 6 bases and J by 5 bases, and 13 bases separated the two germline ends. In nucleotides, the CDR3 is TGTGCCAGCAGGGAGGAGGGGTTATATGGCTACACCTTC. The encoded protein is CASREEGLYGYTF.

The chain combines TRBV18 with TRBJ1-4; D unresolved. The CDR3 extends over 13 amino acids. V was pared by 6 bases and J by 5 bases, with 10 bases between. Germline assignment: CDR1 KGHSH and CDR2 LQKENI. CDR3 nucleotides: TGTGCCAGCTCCCGCTCCGAGAATGAAAAACTGTTTTTT. It translates to CASSRSENEKLFF. The variable domain in full, completed from reference TRBV18 and TRBJ1-4, reads NAGVMQNPRHLVRRRGQEARLRCSPMKGHSHVYWYRQLPEEGLKFMVYLQKENIIDESGMPKERFSAEFPKEGPSILRIQQVVRGDSAAYFCASSRSENEKLFFGSGTQLSVL.

This clone occurred once. The genes are TRBV6-4 and TRBJ2-3; no reliable D call. Germline V gives CDR1 MRHNA, CDR2 SNTAGT. The CDR3 consists of 14 residues. Between the trimmed V and J ends, which lost 6 bases and 5 bases, there was a span of 15 bases. CDR3 protein: CASSDAGLRDTQYF. As DNA, the CDR3 is TGTGCCAGCAGCGACGCCGGTTTGCGAGATACGCAGTATTTT.

V gene TRBV19 combines with J gene TRBJ1-1; the match to TRBD1 covers 8 bases. J gave up 0 bases and V 10 bases, and 4 bases lay outside the gene matches. CDR3 length: 13 amino acids. CDR1 and CDR2 (germline): LNHDA, SQIVND (reference sequence). The CDR3 DNA sequence: TGTGCCACCGGACAGGGTATGAACACTGAAGCTTTCTTT. It encodes CATGQGMNTEAFF. Looking up the rest from reference TRBV19 and TRBJ1-1 gives the full variable domain: DGGITQSPKYLFRKEGQNVTLSCEQNLNHDAMYWYRQDPGQGLRLIYYSQIVNDFQKGDIAEGYSVSREKKESFPLTVTSAQKNPTAFYLCATGQGMNTEAFFGQGTRLTVV.

The rearrangement links TRBV4-1 to TRBJ2-7, with 7 bases fitting TRBD1. The CDR3 is 13 residues long. Germline V gene data show CDR1 as MGHRA and CDR2 as YSYEKL. The ends lost 5 bases at V and 3 bases at J; junction bases unmatched: 4. The CDR3 DNA reads as TGCGCCAGCAGCTACCGGGACAGCTACGAGCAGTACTTC. This codes for CASSYRDSYEQYF.

This chain uses TRBV28 with TRBJ2-7, with a possible D match to TRBD1 (5 bases). This CDR3 region has 14 residues. Germline CDR1 and CDR2: MDHEN and SYDVKM. The V gene lost 7 bases and the J gene lost 1 base, with 14 bases spanning the gap. CDR3 amino acids: CASNPTDRSYEQYF. In DNA form, the CDR3 reads TGTGCCAGCAACCCGACCGACAGATCCTACGAGCAGTACTTC. Complete variable domain (other parts from reference TRBV28 and TRBJ2-7): DVKVTQSSRYLVKRTGEKVFLECVQDMDHENMFWYRQDPGLGLRLIYFSYDVKMKEKGDIPEGYSVSREKKERFSLILESASTNQTSMYLCASNPTDRSYEQYFGPGTRLTVT.

CDR3 in amino acids: CASSLPTSNYEQYF. For the CDR3, the DNA is TGTGCCAGCAGCTTACCGACGTCCAACTACGAGCAGTACTTC. The V gene is TRBV11-2, the J gene TRBJ2-7, with D uncertain. V dropped 2 bases and J dropped 3 bases, with 11 bases sitting between them. In germline, CDR1 is SGHAT, CDR2 FQNNGV. CDR3 length equals 14 residues. Filled out from reference TRBV11-2 and TRBJ2-7, the complete variable domain reads EAGVAQSPRYKIIEKRQSVAFWCNPISGHATLYWYQQILGQGPKLLIQFQNNGVVDDSQLPKDRFSAERLKGVDSTLKIQPAKLEDSAVYLCASSLPTSNYEQYFGPGTRLTVT.

The chain carries TRBV30 and TRBJ1-2, with D possibly matching TRBD1 (5 bases). The CDR3 runs to 16 residues. V gave up 3 bases and J gave up 1 base, with 18 bases separating them. CDR1 and CDR2 from the germline V gene are GTSNPN and SVGIG (reference sequence). The CDR3: CAWSRTSRTLNYGYTF. CDR3 in DNA: TGTGCCTGGAGCCGAACTAGTAGGACACTTAACTATGGCTACACCTTC.

The CDR3 loop reads CSVEGQPSYNEQFF. The CDR3 nucleotides read TGCAGCGTTGAAGGGCAGCCTAGTTACAATGAGCAGTTCTTC. This chain connects TRBV29-1 to TRBJ2-1, with D unresolved. CDR1 is SQVTM, CDR2 ANQGSEA, per germline. There are 14 residues in the CDR3. V lost 1 base to trimming and J lost 4 bases, with 11 bases between them.

The chain carries TRBV7-9 and TRBJ1-4; D remains unclear. Germline V lookup: CDR1 SEHNR, CDR2 FQNEAQ (reference sequence). Deletions cut 7 bases from V and 8 bases from J, with 17 bases between. The CDR3 runs to 14 residues. The CDR3 region is CASNPPLTKEKLFF. CDR3 coding DNA: TGTGCCAGCAACCCACCTTTGACGAAGGAAAAACTGTTTTTT. The full variable domain, in which reference TRBV7-9 and TRBJ1-4 provide the parts outside the CDR3, is DTGVSQNPRHKITKRGQNVTFRCDPISEHNRLYWYRQTLGQGPEFLTYFQNEAQLEKSRLLSDRFSAERPKGSFSTLEIQRTEQGDSAMYLCASNPPLTKEKLFFGSGTQLSVL.

The chain recombines TRBV9 with TRBJ1-2; no clear D. The germline gives CDR1 SGDLS, CDR2 YYNGEE. The V end lost 3 bases, the J end lost 3 bases, and 15 bases lay between the germline ends. The CDR3 consists of 15 residues. The CDR3 DNA reads TGTGCCAGCAGCGCGCGGCAGATGGGCGACTATGGCTACACCTTC. Translating gives CASSARQMGDYGYTF.

The rearrangement uses TRBV7-2 and TRBJ2-1; D not certain. V lost 7 bases and J lost 3, with 22 bases in between. Germline lookup yields CDR1 SGHTA and CDR2 FQGNSA. CDR3 length equals 17 residues. The CDR3 coding sequence is TGTGCCAGCAACCCTACCAAGACCCGAACTCACTACAATGAGCAGTTCTTC. Its translation is CASNPTKTRTHYNEQFF.

This chain connects TRBV5-6 to TRBJ1-5; weak D call: TRBD1 (6 bases). Deletions cut 0 bases from V and 2 bases from J, with 15 bases between. Germline loops: CDR1 SGHDT, CDR2 YYEEEE. The CDR3 runs to 17 residues. This chain's CDR3 is CASSLAGGGRGNQPQHF. The CDR3 DNA reads TGTGCCAGCAGCTTGGCTGGGGGGGGGCGCGGCAATCAGCCCCAGCATTTT.

The V call is TRBV30, the J call TRBJ1-4; D unresolved. Germline V CDR1 and CDR2: GTSNPN, SVGIG (reference sequence). V was cut by 3 bases and J by 8 bases, with 16 bases left in between. This CDR3 has 14 residues. CDR3 nucleotides: TGTGCCTGGAGCGACGACATTGAATTCGAAAAACTGTTTTTT. Translation: CAWSDDIEFEKLFF.

This chain links TRBV5-5 with TRBJ2-1, with TRBD2 matching over 11 bases. This CDR3 comprises 15 residues. CDR1 is SGHKS and CDR2 is YYEKEE in the germline V gene (reference sequence). The V and J ends lost 0 bases and 7 bases, in that order; junction bases with no gene match: 3. The CDR3: CASSLARTSGNEQFF. Written as DNA, the CDR3 is TGTGCCAGCAGCTTGGCCAGGACTAGCGGGAATGAGCAGTTCTTC.

This sequence joins TRBV2 and TRBJ1-5, with TRBD1 as a possible D gene (6 bases). Germline lookup yields CDR1 SNHLY and CDR2 FYNNEI. This CDR3 is built from 14 residues. The V end lost 4 bases, the J end lost 1 base, and 8 bases lay between the germline ends. CDR3: CASSGQGSNQPQHF. The CDR3 DNA sequence: TGTGCCAGCAGTGGGCAGGGGAGCAATCAGCCCCAGCATTTT.

V gene TRBV7-9 combines with J gene TRBJ2-7; TRBD1 matches at 8 bases. With 5 bases clipped from V and 1 base from J, the junction kept 1 base outside the gene matches. Per germline, CDR1 SEHNR and CDR2 FQNEAQ (reference sequence). This CDR3 contains 13 residues. CDR3 protein: CASSRTGSYEQYF. Here the CDR3 DNA reads TGTGCCAGCAGCCGGACAGGGTCCTACGAGCAGTACTTC.

The CDR3 bases are TGTGCCAGCAGCACCGGACAGGGTCGGACAGATGAGCAGTTCTTC. As protein: CASSTGQGRTDEQFF. The chain joins TRBV21-1 to TRBJ2-1; the table gives TRBD1 as D, unverified against the DNA. TRBV21-1 is a pseudogene locus. The CDR3 has 15 residues.

The chain combines TRBV6-1 with TRBJ2-7; TRBD1 might be the D (6 bases). Trimming removed 2 bases at V and 4 bases at J, with 15 bases between. CDR1 is MNHNS and CDR2 is SASEGT in the germline V gene. The CDR3 is 15 amino acids. The CDR3 sequence is CASSELGGTGYEQYF. The CDR3, as DNA: TGTGCCAGCAGTGAACTTGGGGGCACGGGATACGAGCAGTACTTC.